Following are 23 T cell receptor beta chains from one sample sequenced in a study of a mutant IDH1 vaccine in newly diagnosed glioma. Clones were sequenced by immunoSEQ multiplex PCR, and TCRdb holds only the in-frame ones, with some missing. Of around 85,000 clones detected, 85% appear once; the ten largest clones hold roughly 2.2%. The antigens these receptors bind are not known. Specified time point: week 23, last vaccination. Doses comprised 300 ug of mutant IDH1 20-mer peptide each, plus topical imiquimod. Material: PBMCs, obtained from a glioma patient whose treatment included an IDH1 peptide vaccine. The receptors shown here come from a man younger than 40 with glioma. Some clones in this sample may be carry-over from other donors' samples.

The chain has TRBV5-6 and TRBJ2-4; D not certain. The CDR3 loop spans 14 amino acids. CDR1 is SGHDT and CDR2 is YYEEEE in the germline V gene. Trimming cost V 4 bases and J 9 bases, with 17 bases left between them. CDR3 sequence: CASSLEMSWRIQYF. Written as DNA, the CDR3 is TGTGCCAGCAGCCTCGAGATGTCCTGGCGCATTCAGTACTTC.

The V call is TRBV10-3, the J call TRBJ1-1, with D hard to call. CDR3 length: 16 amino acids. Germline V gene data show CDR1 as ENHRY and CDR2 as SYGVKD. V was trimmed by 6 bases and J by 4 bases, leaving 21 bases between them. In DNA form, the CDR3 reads TGTGCCATCAGGGGTGGGGATGGGTTCGCGAGCACTGAAGCTTTCTTT. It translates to CAIRGGDGFASTEAFF.

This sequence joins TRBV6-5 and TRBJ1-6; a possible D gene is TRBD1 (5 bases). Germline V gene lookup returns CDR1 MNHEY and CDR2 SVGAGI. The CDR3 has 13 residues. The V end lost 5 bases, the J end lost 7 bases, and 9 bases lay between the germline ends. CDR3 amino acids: CASSMAGNSPLHF. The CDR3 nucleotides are TGTGCCAGCAGTATGGCAGGGAATTCACCCCTCCACTTT.

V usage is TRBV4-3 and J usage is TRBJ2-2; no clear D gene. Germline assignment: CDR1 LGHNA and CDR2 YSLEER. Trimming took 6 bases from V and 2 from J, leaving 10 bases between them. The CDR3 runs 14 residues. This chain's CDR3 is CASRRSLNTGELFF. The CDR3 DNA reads TGCGCCAGCAGGCGAAGCCTTAACACCGGGGAGCTGTTTTTT.

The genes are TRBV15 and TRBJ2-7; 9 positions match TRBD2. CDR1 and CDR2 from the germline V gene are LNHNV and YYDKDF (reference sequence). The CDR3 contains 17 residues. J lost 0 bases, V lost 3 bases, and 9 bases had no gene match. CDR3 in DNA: TGTGCCACCAGCAGTAGGGAAACTAGCGGGCCCTCCTACGAGCAGTACTTC. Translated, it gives CATSSRETSGPSYEQYF. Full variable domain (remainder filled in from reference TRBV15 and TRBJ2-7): DAMVIQNPRYQVTQFGKPVTLSCSQTLNHNVMYWYQQKSSQAPKLLFHYYDKDFNNEADTPDNFQSRRPNTSFCFLDIRSPGLGDTAMYLCATSSRETSGPSYEQYFGPGTRLTVT.

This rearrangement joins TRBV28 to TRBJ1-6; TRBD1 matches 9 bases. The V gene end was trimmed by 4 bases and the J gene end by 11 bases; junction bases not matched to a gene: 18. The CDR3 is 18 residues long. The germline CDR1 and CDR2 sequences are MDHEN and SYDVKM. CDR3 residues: CASSWPPGQGVWVAPLHF. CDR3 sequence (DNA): TGTGCCAGCAGTTGGCCTCCGGGACAGGGTGTATGGGTCGCACCCCTCCACTTT.

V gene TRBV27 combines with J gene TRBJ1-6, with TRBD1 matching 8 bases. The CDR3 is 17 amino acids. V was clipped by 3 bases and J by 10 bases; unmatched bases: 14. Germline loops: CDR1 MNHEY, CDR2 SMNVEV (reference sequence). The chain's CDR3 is CASSLTGESPGRSPLHF. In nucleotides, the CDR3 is TGTGCCAGCAGTTTGACAGGGGAGTCCCCTGGGCGGTCACCCCTCCACTTT.

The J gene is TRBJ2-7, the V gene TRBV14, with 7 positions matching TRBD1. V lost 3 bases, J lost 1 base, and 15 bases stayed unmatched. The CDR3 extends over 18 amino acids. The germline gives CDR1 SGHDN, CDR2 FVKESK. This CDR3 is CASSHGVSIRDRSYEQYF. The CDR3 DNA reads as TGTGCCAGCAGCCACGGTGTTAGCATCCGGGACAGATCCTACGAGCAGTACTTC.

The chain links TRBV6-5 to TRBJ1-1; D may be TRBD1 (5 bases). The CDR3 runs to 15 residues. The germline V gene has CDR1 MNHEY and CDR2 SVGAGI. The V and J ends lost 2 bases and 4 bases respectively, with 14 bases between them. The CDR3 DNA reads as TGTGCCAGCAGTTACGGGGCCTACGGGGGCACTGAAGCTTTCTTT. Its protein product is CASSYGAYGGTEAFF.

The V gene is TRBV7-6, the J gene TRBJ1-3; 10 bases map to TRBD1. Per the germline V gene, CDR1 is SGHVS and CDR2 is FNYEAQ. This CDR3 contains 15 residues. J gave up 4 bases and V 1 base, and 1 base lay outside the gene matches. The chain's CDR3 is CASSLGTGGGNTIYF. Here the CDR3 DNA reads TGTGCCAGCAGCTTAGGGACAGGGGGAGGAAACACCATATATTTT.

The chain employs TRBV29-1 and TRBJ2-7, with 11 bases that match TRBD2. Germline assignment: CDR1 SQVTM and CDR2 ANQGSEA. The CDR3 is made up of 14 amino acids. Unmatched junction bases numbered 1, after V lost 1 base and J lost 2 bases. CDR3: CSVEVAGGPYEQYF. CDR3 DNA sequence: TGCAGCGTTGAAGTAGCGGGAGGGCCCTACGAGCAGTACTTC.

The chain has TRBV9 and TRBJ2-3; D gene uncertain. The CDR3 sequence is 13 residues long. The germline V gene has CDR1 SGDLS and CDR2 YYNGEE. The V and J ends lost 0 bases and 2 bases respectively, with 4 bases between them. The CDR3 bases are TGTGCCAGCAGCGTAGGGGTCACAGATACGCAGTATTTT. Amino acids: CASSVGVTDTQYF.

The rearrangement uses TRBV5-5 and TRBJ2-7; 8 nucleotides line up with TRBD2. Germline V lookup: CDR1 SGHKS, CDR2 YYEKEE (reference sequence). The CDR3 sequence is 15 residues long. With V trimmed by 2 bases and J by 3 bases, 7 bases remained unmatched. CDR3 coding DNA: TGTGCCAGCAGCTTTCCGCGGGAGGTCGACTACGAGCAGTACTTC. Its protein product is CASSFPREVDYEQYF. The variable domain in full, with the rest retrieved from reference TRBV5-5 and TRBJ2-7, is DAGVTQSPTHLIKTRGQQVTLRCSPISGHKSVSWYQQVLGQGPQFIFQYYEKEERGRGNFPDRFSARQFPNYSSELNVNALLLGDSALYLCASSFPREVDYEQYFGPGTRLTVT.

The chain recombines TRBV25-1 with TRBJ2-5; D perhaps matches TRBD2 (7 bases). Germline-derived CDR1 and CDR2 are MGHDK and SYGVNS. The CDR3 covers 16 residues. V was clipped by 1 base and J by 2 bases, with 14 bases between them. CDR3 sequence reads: CASSEWAGAGQETQYF. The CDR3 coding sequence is TGTGCCAGCAGTGAATGGGCGGGGGCAGGGCAAGAGACCCAGTACTTC. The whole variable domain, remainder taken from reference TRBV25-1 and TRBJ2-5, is EADIYQTPRYLVIGTGKKITLECSQTMGHDKMYWYQQDPGMELHLIHYSYGVNSTEKGDLSSESTVSRIRTEHFPLTLESARPSHTSQYLCASSEWAGAGQETQYFGPGTRLLVL.

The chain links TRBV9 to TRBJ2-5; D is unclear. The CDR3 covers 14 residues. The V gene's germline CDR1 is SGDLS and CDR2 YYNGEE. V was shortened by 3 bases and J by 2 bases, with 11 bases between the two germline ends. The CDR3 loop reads CASSGVELQETQYF. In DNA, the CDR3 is TGTGCCAGCAGCGGAGTTGAGTTGCAAGAGACCCAGTACTTC.

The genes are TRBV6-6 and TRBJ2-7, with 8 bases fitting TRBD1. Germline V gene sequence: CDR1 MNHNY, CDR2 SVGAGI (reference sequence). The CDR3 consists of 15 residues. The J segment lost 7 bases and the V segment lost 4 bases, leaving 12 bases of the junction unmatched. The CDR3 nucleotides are TGTGCCAGCAGTTCCTTAGACAGGGGTGGGGGAGAGCAGTACTTC. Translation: CASSSLDRGGGEQYF.

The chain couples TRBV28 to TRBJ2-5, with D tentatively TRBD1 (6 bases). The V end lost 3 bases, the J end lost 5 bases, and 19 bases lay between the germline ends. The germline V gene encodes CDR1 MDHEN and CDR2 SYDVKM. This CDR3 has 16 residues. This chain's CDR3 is CASSLLTQGYGETQYF. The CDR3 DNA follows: TGTGCCAGCAGTTTGCTCACACAGGGATATGGGGAGACCCAGTACTTC.

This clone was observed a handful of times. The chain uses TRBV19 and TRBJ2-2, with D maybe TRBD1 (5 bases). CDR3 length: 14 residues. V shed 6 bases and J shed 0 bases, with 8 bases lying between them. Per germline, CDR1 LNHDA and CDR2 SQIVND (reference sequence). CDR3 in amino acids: CASRGPANTGELFF. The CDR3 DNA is TGTGCCAGTAGGGGGCCGGCGAACACCGGGGAGCTGTTTTTT. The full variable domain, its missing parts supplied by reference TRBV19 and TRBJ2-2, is DGGITQSPKYLFRKEGQNVTLSCEQNLNHDAMYWYRQDPGQGLRLIYYSQIVNDFQKGDIAEGYSVSREKKESFPLTVTSAQKNPTAFYLCASRGPANTGELFFGEGSRLTVL.

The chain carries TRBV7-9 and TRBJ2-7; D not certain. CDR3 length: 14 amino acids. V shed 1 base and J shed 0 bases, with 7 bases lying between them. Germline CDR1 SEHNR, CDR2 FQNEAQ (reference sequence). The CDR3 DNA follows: TGTGCCAGCAGCTTAGTCCGATCCTCCTACGAGCAGTACTTC. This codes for CASSLVRSSYEQYF.

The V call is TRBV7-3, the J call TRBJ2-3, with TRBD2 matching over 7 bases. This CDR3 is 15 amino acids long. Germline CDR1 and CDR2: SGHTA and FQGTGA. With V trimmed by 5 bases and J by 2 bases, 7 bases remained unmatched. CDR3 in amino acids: CASSQRGTTTDTQYF. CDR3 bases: TGTGCCAGCAGCCAACGAGGGACTACCACAGATACGCAGTATTTT. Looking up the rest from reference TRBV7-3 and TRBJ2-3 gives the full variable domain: GAGVSQTPSNKVTEKGKYVELRCDPISGHTALYWYRQSLGQGPEFLIYFQGTGAADDSGLPNDRFFAVRPEGSVSTLKIQRTERGDSAVYLCASSQRGTTTDTQYFGPGTRLTVL.

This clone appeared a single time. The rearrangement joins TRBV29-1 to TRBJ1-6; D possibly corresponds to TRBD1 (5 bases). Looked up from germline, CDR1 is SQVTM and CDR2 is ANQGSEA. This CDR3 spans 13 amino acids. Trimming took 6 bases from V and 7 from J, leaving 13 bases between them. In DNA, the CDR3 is TGCAGCGTCGCCGACAGCTTGAATTCACCCCTCCACTTT. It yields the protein CSVADSLNSPLHF.

CDR3 DNA sequence: TGTGCCTGGAGTGTACGCTCCGGGGAAAAACTGTTTTTT. Its protein is CAWSVRSGEKLFF. The chain joins TRBV30 to TRBJ1-4; no reliable D call. The CDR3 loop spans 13 amino acids. Per the germline V gene, CDR1 is GTSNPN and CDR2 is SVGIG (reference sequence). Deletions cut 0 bases from V and 8 bases from J, with 10 bases between.

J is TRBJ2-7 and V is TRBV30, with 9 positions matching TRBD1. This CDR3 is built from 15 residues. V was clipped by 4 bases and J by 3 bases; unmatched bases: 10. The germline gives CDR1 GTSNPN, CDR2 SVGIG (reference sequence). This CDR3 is CAWKGGTGRFYEQYF. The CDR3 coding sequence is TGTGCCTGGAAGGGGGGGACAGGGAGATTCTACGAGCAGTACTTC. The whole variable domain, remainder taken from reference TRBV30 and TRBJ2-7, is SQTIHQWPATLVQPVGSPLSLECTVEGTSNPNLYWYRQAAGRGLQLLFYSVGIGQISSEVPQNLSASRPQDRQFILSSKKLLLSDSGFYLCAWKGGTGRFYEQYFGPGTRLTVT.